The next 15 T cell receptor beta chains were all read from a single sample in a study of identical twins. TCRdb reprocessed the 5' RACE reads with MiXCR, giving one entry per CDR3 protein. The repertoire holds some 690,000 distinct CDR3 sequences, with less than 25% as singletons. The same specimen was also included in a second study, on T cells expressing NK-cell markers.

The sequencing sample was made of PBMCs. The receptor source for this set is a woman aged 18-29 years in good health.

The chain couples TRBV5-1 to TRBJ2-6; TRBD2 might be the D (5 bases). CDR3 size: 16 residues. V lost 2 bases to trimming and J lost 0 bases, with 9 bases between them. The germline V gene encodes CDR1 SGHRS and CDR2 YFSETQ. CDR3: CASSLTRDSGANVLTF. CDR3 bases: TGCGCCAGCAGCTTAACACGGGACTCTGGGGCCAACGTCCTGACTTTC.

This rearrangement joins TRBV7-2 to TRBJ1-5; D is possibly TRBD1 (5 bases). This CDR3 contains 15 residues. Germline CDR1 is SGHTA and CDR2 is FQGNSA. V was shortened by 0 bases and J by 4 bases, with 10 bases between the two germline ends. CDR3: CASSLAVGLNQPQHF. The CDR3 bases are TGTGCCAGCAGCTTAGCGGTGGGGCTTAATCAGCCCCAGCATTTT.

This clonotype has more than one count but fewer than ten. V usage is TRBV20-1 and J usage is TRBJ2-6; perhaps TRBD2 as D (5 bases). Germline CDR1 is DFQATT and CDR2 is SNEGSKA (reference sequence). V lost 2 bases, J lost 0 bases, and 8 bases lay in between. The CDR3 loop spans 15 amino acids. The chain's CDR3 is CSARRGLSGANVLTF. As DNA, the CDR3 is TGCAGTGCTAGACGGGGTCTCTCTGGGGCCAACGTCCTGACTTTC.

V usage is TRBV7-6 and J usage is TRBJ1-1; D ambiguous. In germline, CDR1 is SGHVS, CDR2 FNYEAQ. The CDR3 spans 13 residues. V lost 0 bases and J lost 11, with 13 bases in between. The CDR3 DNA is TGTGCCAGCAGCTTAGCGCATGAGGGTAAGGCTTTCTTT. It yields the protein CASSLAHEGKAFF.

At least ten counts were recorded for this clonotype. This rearrangement joins TRBV12-3 or TRBV12-4 to TRBJ2-7; 11 bases fit TRBD1. This CDR3 is 14 amino acids long. The V and J ends lost 6 bases and 6 bases, in that order; junction bases with no gene match: 7. The CDR3 nucleotides are TGTGCCAGCAGCCACTCCGGGACAGGGGGCGAGCAGTACTTC. Protein product: CASSHSGTGGEQYF.

The chain combines TRBV5-1 with TRBJ1-2; D remains ambiguous. The CDR3 is made up of 12 amino acids. The germline gives CDR1 SGHRS, CDR2 YFSETQ. Trimming shortened V by 2 bases and J by 6 bases, and 8 bases separated the two germline ends. The CDR3 DNA reads TGCGCCAGCAGCTTTAATTGGGATGGCTACACCTTC. Amino acid sequence: CASSFNWDGYTF.

The sample holds a few counts of this clonotype. The chain is built from TRBV20-1 and TRBJ2-3; 11 nucleotides agree with TRBD2. The CDR3 spans 16 residues. In germline, CDR1 is DFQATT, CDR2 SNEGSKA (reference sequence). The V and J ends lost 6 bases and 1 base, in that order; junction bases with no gene match: 9. DNA for the CDR3: TGCAGTGCGGACAAACTAGCGGGGGTGGGCACAGATACGCAGTATTTT. Protein product: CSADKLAGVGTDTQYF.

This clonotype was observed at least ten times. The CDR3 DNA sequence: TGTGCCAGCAGTTCTCAAGGAAGTGGTTTTACGCAGTATTTT. It translates to CASSSQGSGFTQYF. This chain joins TRBV12-3 or TRBV12-4 and TRBJ2-3; D is uncertain. This CDR3 region has 14 residues. Trimming left V 4 bases short and J 8 bases short, with 16 bases between.

The rearrangement links TRBV6-1 to TRBJ2-6; D gene ambiguous. Trimming stripped 6 bases from V and 4 bases from J, with 10 bases between. This CDR3 contains 14 residues. CDR1 is MNHNS, CDR2 SASEGT, per germline. CDR3 coding DNA: TGTGCCAGCAGAACATATTTCGGGGCCAACGTCCTGACTTTC. It codes for CASRTYFGANVLTF.

On this clonotype itself: Its ends do not fully match the called genes, so a read error is possible. This sequence joins TRBV18 and TRBJ1-1, with TRBD1 identical over 10 bases. The CDR3 extends over 15 amino acids. The germline gives CDR1 KGHSH, CDR2 LQKENI. This CDR3 reads CASSPTGQGNPEAFF. The CDR3 DNA reads as TGTGCCAGCTCACCAACGGGACAGGGGAACCCTGAAGCTTTCTTT.

This clonotype was detected a few times. This chain links TRBV6-1 with TRBJ2-3; TRBD1 is a possible D gene (7 bases). The CDR3 runs 12 residues. CDR1 MNHNS and CDR2 SASEGT come from the germline V gene. The V and J ends lost 6 bases and 8 bases respectively, with 12 bases between them. The CDR3 is CASRAGGRTQYF. The CDR3, as DNA: TGTGCCAGCAGGGCAGGGGGGCGTACGCAGTATTTT.

This clonotype was picked up a small number of times. This sequence joins TRBV5-1 and TRBJ2-7; D gene uncertain. Germline-derived CDR1 and CDR2 are SGHRS and YFSETQ. Trimming took 1 base from V and 2 from J, leaving 13 bases between them. This CDR3 has 15 residues. The CDR3 here is CASSLRTEKTYEQYF. CDR3 bases: TGCGCCAGCAGCTTGCGGACGGAAAAAACCTACGAGCAGTACTTC. Together with reference TRBV5-1 and TRBJ2-7, the CDR3 gives the full variable domain: KAGVTQTPRYLIKTRGQQVTLSCSPISGHRSVSWYQQTPGQGLQFLFEYFSETQRNKGNFPGRFSGRQFSNSRSEMNVSTLELGDSALYLCASSLRTEKTYEQYFGPGTRLTVT.

This rearrangement joins TRBV7-9 to TRBJ2-5; 8 bases line up with TRBD2. The germline V gene encodes CDR1 SEHNR and CDR2 FQNEAQ (reference sequence). V gave up 5 bases and J gave up 10 bases; unmatched junction bases: 9. The CDR3 contains 13 residues. CDR3 residues: CASSHGRVDDQYF. The CDR3 nucleotides read TGTGCCAGCAGCCACGGGAGGGTCGATGACCAGTACTTC.

This clonotype was picked up a small number of times. The CDR3 loop is CASSFSPPTSGGREQYF. DNA of the CDR3: TGCGCCAGCAGCTTCTCACCCCCTACTAGCGGAGGAAGAGAGCAGTACTTC. The V gene is TRBV5-1, the J gene TRBJ2-7, with TRBD2 matching 8 bases. V trimming: 2 bases; J trimming: 7 bases; junction bases outside the gene matches: 17. This CDR3 contains 17 residues. Germline CDR1 reads SGHRS; CDR2 reads YFSETQ.

This clonotype was picked up a small number of times. The rearrangement joins TRBV12-3 or TRBV12-4 to TRBJ2-3; 10 bases agree with TRBD2. V was pared by 3 bases and J by 0 bases, with 3 bases of the junction left unmatched. The CDR3 totals 16 residues. CDR3 amino acids: CASSFGTSESTDTQYF. The CDR3 DNA sequence: TGTGCCAGCAGTTTTGGGACTAGCGAAAGCACAGATACGCAGTATTTT.